Listed below are T cell receptor beta chains from one sample, sequenced in a study of shared clonotypes between healthy human individuals. Using immunoSEQ multiplex PCR, the repertoire was profiled, and TCRdb retains in-frame clones only, with some absent. The repertoire holds 2,500,000 or so clones, more than 80% seen once, with over 0.12% in the top ten. Specimen: naive CD4+ T cells sorted from blood. These receptors all come from a man between 18 and 35 years old in good health. The CDR3 runs from the conserved cysteine through the conserved F or W. The order of the fields is D gene, J gene, clone size, V gene, CDR3 DNA, CDR3 protein. The D gene is left open where the match is weak. The size field is filled for only some rows; it gives once, few, many or a size class.

-,TRBJ2-5,once,TRBV6-5,TGTGCCAGCAGTTACTCCACCGGGGAGACCCAGTACTTC,CASSYSTGETQYF
-,TRBJ2-5,-,TRBV7-2,TGTGCCAGCAGCTTAGTGGGGGCGCGGGTGGAGACCCAGTACTTC,CASSLVGARVETQYF
TRBD1,TRBJ1-2,-,TRBV6-1,TGTGCCACCCTAGTAAACAGGGGGCGAGGATATGGCTACACCTTC,CATLVNRGRGYGYTF
-,TRBJ1-4,-,TRBV19,TGTGCCAGCTCGACGGGGGGGTTTAATGAAAAACTGTTTTTT,CASSTGGFNEKLFF
-,TRBJ1-3,-,TRBV5-6,TGTGCCAGCAGCTTGGTCGACGTTCCTGGAAACACCATATATTTT,CASSLVDVPGNTIYF
-,TRBJ2-3,-,TRBV10-1,TGCGCCAGCAGTCGGGGCCAATCCACAGATACGCAGTATTTT,CASSRGQSTDTQYF
-,TRBJ1-2,-,TRBV7-2,TGTGCCAGCAGCTTCGGGACTGTGAACTATGGCTACACCTTC,CASSFGTVNYGYTF
-,TRBJ2-5,-,TRBV27,TGTGCCAGCAGTAAACGTCTACAAGAGACCCAGTACTTC,CASSKRLQETQYF
TRBD2,TRBJ2-5,-,TRBV7-3,TGTGCCAGCAGCTTAGGACTAGCCCTCCAAGAGACCCAGTACTTC,CASSLGLALQETQYF
-,TRBJ1-2,-,TRBV27,TGTGCCAGCAGTTTACAGGAGAACTATGGCTACACCTTC,CASSLQENYGYTF
TRBD1,TRBJ1-6,-,TRBV2,TGTGCCAGCAGAGGACAGGAGTTTAATTCACCCCTCCACTTT,CASRGQEFNSPLHF
-,TRBJ1-2,once,TRBV19,TGTGCCAGTAGTACATGGGCGCTTAACTATGGCTACACCTTC,CASSTWALNYGYTF
TRBD2,TRBJ2-7,-,TRBV7-6,TGTGCCAGCAGCCGGACTAGCGGGGGGGCCTACGAGCAGTACTTC,CASSRTSGGAYEQYF
-,TRBJ2-7,-,TRBV28,TGTGCCAGCAGTTTATATGGCAGGGCCTCCTACGAGCAGTACTTC,CASSLYGRASYEQYF
TRBD2,TRBJ2-7,-,TRBV9,TGTGCCAGCAGCGTAGCTGCGGGGGGTGCCGGAGAGCAGTACTTC,CASSVAAGGAGEQYF
-,TRBJ1-3,few,TRBV11-2,TGTGCCAGCAGCTATGCTAACCCCTCCTCTGGAAACACCATATATTTT,CASSYANPSSGNTIYF
TRBD2,TRBJ2-1,-,TRBV18,TGTGCCAGCTCGGAGGGACTAGCGGGAGCCCAGGATGAGCAGTTCTTC,CASSEGLAGAQDEQFF
TRBD1,TRBJ1-2,-,TRBV7-2,TGTGCCAGCAGCATACGTACCGGGACAGGGTATGGCTACACCTTC,CASSIRTGTGYGYTF
TRBD1,TRBJ1-6,-,TRBV19,TGTGCCAGTAGTGTTGGGACAGATAATTCACCCCTCCACTTT,CASSVGTDNSPLHF
-,TRBJ1-4,once,TRBV18,TGTGCCAGCTCACCCGGGACGGCTAATGAAAAACTGTTTTTT,CASSPGTANEKLFF
-,TRBJ1-4,-,TRBV28,TGTGCCAGCGTTTCGGGCACTAATGAAAAACTGTTTTTT,CASVSGTNEKLFF